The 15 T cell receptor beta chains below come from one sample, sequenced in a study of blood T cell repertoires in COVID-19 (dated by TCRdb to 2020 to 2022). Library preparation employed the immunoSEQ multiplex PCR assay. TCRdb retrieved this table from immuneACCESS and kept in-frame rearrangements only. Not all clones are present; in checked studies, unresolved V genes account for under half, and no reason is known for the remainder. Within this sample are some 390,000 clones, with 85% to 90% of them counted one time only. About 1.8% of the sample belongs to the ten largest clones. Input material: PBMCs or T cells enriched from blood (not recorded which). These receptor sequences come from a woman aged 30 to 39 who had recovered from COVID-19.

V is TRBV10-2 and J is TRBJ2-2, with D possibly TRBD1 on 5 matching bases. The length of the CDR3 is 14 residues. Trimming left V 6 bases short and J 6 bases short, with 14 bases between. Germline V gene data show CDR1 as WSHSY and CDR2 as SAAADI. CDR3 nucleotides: TGCGCCAGCAGCGGCCTTTGGGGCGCCGGGGAGCTGTTTTTT. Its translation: CASSGLWGAGELFF.

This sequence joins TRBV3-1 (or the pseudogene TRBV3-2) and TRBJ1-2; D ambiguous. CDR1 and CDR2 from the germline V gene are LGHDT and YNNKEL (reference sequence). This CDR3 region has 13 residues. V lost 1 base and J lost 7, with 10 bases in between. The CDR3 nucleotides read TGTGCCAGCAGCCAAGCGGGGTTTGGTGGCTACACCTTC. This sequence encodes CASSQAGFGGYTF.

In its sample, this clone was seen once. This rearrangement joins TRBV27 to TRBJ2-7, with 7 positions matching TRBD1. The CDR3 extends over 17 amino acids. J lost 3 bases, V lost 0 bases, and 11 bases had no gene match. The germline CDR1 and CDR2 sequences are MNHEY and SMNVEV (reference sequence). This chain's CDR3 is CASSLSGTEGRDYEQYF. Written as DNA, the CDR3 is TGTGCCAGCAGTTTATCGGGGACAGAGGGGAGAGACTACGAGCAGTACTTC.

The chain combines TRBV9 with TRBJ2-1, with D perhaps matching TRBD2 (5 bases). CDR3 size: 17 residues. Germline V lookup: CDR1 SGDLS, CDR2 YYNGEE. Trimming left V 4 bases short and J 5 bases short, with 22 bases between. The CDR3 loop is CASSRVERGLAHNEQFF. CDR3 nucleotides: TGTGCCAGCAGCAGGGTAGAGAGAGGGCTGGCCCACAATGAGCAGTTCTTC.

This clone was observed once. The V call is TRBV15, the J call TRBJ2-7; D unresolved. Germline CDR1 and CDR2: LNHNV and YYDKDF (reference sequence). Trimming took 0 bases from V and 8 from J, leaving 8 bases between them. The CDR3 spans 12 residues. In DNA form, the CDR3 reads TGTGCCACCAGCAGAGATAACCTAAAGCAGTACTTC. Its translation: CATSRDNLKQYF. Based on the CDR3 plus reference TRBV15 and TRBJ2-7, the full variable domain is DAMVIQNPRYQVTQFGKPVTLSCSQTLNHNVMYWYQQKSSQAPKLLFHYYDKDFNNEADTPDNFQSRRPNTSFCFLDIRSPGLGDTAMYLCATSRDNLKQYFGPGTRLTVT.

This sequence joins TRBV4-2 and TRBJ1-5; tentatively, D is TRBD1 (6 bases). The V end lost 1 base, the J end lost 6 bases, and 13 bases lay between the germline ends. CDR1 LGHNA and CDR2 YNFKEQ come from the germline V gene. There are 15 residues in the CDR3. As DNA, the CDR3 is TGTGCCAGCAGCCAAGCAACAGGGTCGTTTCAGCCCCAGCATTTT. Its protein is CASSQATGSFQPQHF.

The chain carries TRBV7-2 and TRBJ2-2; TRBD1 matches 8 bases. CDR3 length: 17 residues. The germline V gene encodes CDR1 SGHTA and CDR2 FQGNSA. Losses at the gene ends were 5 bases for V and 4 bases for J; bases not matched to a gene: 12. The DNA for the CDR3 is TGTGCCAGCAGCCCCCGGCGACAGGGGAGTTTCACCGGGGAGCTGTTTTTT. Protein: CASSPRRQGSFTGELFF.

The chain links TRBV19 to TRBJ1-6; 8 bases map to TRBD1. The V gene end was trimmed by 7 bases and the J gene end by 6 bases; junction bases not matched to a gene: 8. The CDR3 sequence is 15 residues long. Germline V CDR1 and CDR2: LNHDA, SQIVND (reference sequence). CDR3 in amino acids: CASKAGTGGNSPLHF. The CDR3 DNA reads TGTGCCAGTAAAGCCGGGACAGGAGGTAATTCACCCCTCCACTTT.

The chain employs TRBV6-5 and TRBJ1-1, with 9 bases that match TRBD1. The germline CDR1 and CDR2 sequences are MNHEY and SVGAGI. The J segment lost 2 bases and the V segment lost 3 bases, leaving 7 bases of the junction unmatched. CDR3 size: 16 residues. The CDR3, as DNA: TGTGCCAGCAGTTATCTAGAGGGACAGGGAAACACTGAAGCTTTCTTT. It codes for CASSYLEGQGNTEAFF.

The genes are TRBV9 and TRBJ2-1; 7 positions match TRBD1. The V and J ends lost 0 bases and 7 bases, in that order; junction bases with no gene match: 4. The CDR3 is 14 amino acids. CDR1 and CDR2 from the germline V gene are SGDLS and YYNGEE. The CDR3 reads CASSVGQGRNEQFF. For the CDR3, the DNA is TGTGCCAGCAGCGTAGGACAGGGTAGGAATGAGCAGTTCTTC.

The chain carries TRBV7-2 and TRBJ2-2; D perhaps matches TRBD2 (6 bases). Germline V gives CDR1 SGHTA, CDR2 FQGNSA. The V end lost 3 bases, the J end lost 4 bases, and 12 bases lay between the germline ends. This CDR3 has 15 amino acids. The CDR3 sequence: CASSFGGTRTGELFF. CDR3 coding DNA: TGTGCCAGCAGCTTCGGCGGGACTCGCACCGGGGAGCTGTTTTTT.

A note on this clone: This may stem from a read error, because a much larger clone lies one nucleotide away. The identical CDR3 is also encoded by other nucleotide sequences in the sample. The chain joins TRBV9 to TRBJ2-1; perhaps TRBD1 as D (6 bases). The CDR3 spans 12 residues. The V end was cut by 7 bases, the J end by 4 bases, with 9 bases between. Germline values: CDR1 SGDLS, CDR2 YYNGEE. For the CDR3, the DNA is TGTGCCAGCGGGGACATTTACAATGAGCAGTTCTTC. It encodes CASGDIYNEQFF.

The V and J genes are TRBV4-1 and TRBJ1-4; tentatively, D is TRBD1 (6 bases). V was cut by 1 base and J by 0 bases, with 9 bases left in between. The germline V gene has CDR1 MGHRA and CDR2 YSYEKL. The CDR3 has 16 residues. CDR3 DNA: TGCGCCAGCAGCCAAGGGACAGCCTCAACTAATGAAAAACTGTTTTTT. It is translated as CASSQGTASTNEKLFF.

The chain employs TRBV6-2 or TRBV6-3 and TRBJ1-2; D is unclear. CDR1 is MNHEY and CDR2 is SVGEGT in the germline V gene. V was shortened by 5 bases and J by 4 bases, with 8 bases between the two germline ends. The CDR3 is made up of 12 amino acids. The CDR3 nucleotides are TGTGCCAGCAGTCCGTTTATCTATGGCTACACCTTC. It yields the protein CASSPFIYGYTF.

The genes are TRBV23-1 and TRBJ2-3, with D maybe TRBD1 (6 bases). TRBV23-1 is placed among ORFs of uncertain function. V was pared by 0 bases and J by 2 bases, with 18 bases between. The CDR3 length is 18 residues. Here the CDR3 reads CASSQSRQALRATDTQYF. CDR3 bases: TGCGCCAGCAGTCAATCTCGACAGGCGCTAAGGGCCACAGATACGCAGTATTTT.